This T cell receptor beta chain was identified in a study of shared clonotypes between healthy human individuals (dated by TCRdb to between 2020 and 2021). General notes on the study: A few men and two women, aged 18 to 49 years, made up the cohort. Leukapheresis yielded between about 0.94 and 9 billion PBMCs per donor. For each donor, CD4 naive and CD4 memory were each run on three plates, CD8 naive on two plates, and CD8 memory on one plate. Libraries were prepared and TCR repertoires were sequenced by different laboratories using diverse techniques, in order to increase sequencing depth and limit assay-specific biases. The study deeply sequenced blood TCR repertoires of roughly five healthy adults to estimate repertoire size and the extent of clonotype sharing between individuals.

Donors were healthy HIV-negative adults with no recently reported acute infections or vaccinations. Only Caucasian adults living in Nashville, Tennessee, USA were represented among the donors. CD4+ T cells were enriched through magnetic negative selection, after which naive cells were positively selected on CD45RA and the remaining negative fraction served as the memory subset. After blood collection by leukapheresis, PBMCs were isolated using Ficoll-Histopaque density gradient centrifugation and then cryopreserved in the vapor phase of liquid nitrogen. Analytical flow cytometry was used to check the purity and quantity of each magnetically sorted T cell population. From each sorted fraction, genomic DNA was isolated and quantified by UV absorbance on a Nanodrop 2000c. Using the deep immunoSEQ assay, multiplex PCR amplified TCR CDR3 regions from genomic DNA. Genomic DNA extracted from each cell subset was distributed evenly over all wells of several immunoSEQ 96-well plates, and each plate served as one replicate. For sorted subsets, around 0.2 ug of genomic DNA, equivalent to 25,000 to 30,000 T cell genomes, went into each replicate PCR. The purified libraries were quantified using a Qubit 3.0 fluorometer, sized with a Bioanalyzer 2100, and then quantified again using the KAPA Library Quantification kit. Every immunoSEQ 96-well plate was sequenced on a dedicated single-read 150-cycle Illumina NextSeq 550 flow cell. The source study handled its data this way. Because only junctional sequences without quality scores were contained in the immunoSEQ output, filtering matching that applied to full-length reads could not be performed. Sequences were annotated with PyIR, a Python wrapper for IgBLAST v1.9, and V/J genes and CDR3 were assigned using IMGT germline references. Reads were removed for weak V/J assignments (E-value above 1e-6), missing CDR3, stop codons, out-of-frame junctions, or ambiguous translated residues. V3J clonotypes were defined by identical inferred V gene, J gene, and CDR3 amino acid sequence. The percentage overlap between two repertoires was calculated by dividing the number of shared unique clonotypes by the size of the smaller repertoire. Three approaches were used to assess repertoire richness: RTK rarefaction, the Chao1 estimator, and Recon v2.1 estimates of unobserved clonotypes. Generation probabilities were computed with OLGA for all TCRbeta clonotypes obtained by the gDNA method from several donors. In its TCRdb copy, this immuneACCESS table keeps in-frame sequences only and misses some clones. Where compared with another copy, unresolved V genes explain less than half of these, and the others have no known cause. The V and J calls and clone size are taken from that table; D and trimming were inferred from the DNA. The sample table holds about 2.4 million clones, of which over 85% were seen once. The ten largest clonotypes hold 0.36% of the sample.

What the study reported, not specific to this receptor: Incomplete sequencing was indicated by rarefaction of sorted-subset datasets, despite the large sequencing depth. Compared with non-shared clonotypes, clonotypes shared by all four sorted-subset donors had higher generation probabilities. Pairwise subsampling indicated that sequencing depth was expected to affect the degree of clonotype sharing among donors. Sampling was restricted to blood, and TCR repertoires in tissue are likely to differ from TCR repertoires in blood. Across a few donors, around 5.4% of naive CD4, roughly 3.5% of naive CD8, around 2.1% of memory CD4, and approximately 0.4% of memory CD8 clonotypes were shared. Larger estimated clonotype richness was generally found for naive subsets than for memory subsets. Because the study included only a small number of donors, the genetic and exposure-history diversity represented was limited.

This clone was recorded only once. What antigen it recognizes has not been identified. Qualities for individual bases were not recorded, and no much larger clone is one base off. The CDR3 contains 13 residues, cysteine and phenylalanine counted. Kept here is only the CDR3 DNA, which spans 39 bases and is read in frame from base 1. Trimmed from V: 7 bases; trimmed from J: 1 base; junction bases lacking a gene match: 5. Taken from the germline V gene, the CDR1 and CDR2 loops are SQVTM and ANQGSEA. Sequenced material: naive CD4+ T cells from PBMCs. Interpreted using the paper, the cell subset or site label stands for: CD45RA+ positively selected. The chain joins TRBV29-1 to TRBJ2-7, with 9 junctional bases fitting TRBD1. The receptor was derived from a man in his late teens or twenties in good health. Some clones in this sample may be carry-over from other donors' samples. Here the CDR3 is given as CSAGDRASYEQYF. In nucleotide form, the sequence is TGCAGCGCGGGGGACAGGGCGTCCTACGAGCAGTACTTC.